This TCR beta chain was retrieved from a study of T cell changes during pregnancy in multiple sclerosis. CDR1 is SGDLS, CDR2 YYNGEE, per germline. The CDR3 is made up of 11 amino acids. Trimming stripped 5 bases from V and 7 bases from J, with 9 bases between. Method: immunoSEQ multiplex PCR; TCRdb's copy keeps in-frame clones and lacks some. There are some 55,000 clones in the sample; 80% to 95% occur only once, and approximately 1.1% lies in the top ten. The source is a female donor in good health, enrolled as a control in a pregnancy study. This material consisted of peripheral blood, taken after pregnancy. The V gene is TRBV9, the J gene TRBJ1-1; D might be TRBD1 (5 bases). The CDR3 coding sequence is TGTGCCAGCAGTACCGGGGGTGAAGCTTTCTTT. This encodes CASSTGGEAFF.